The source of this T cell receptor (beta chain) is a study of cytotoxic CD8 clonotypes in ibrutinib-treated CLL. Study overall: There were 11 relapsed/refractory patients and around 15 treatment-naive patients, and under 18 were IGHV unmutated.

This clone has just one count. Its antigen is unidentified. Trimming cost V 0 bases and J 3 bases, with 15 bases left between them. CDR3 length: 17 residues. Germline V gene data show CDR1 as SGHRS and CDR2 as YFSETQ. Generated by immunoSEQ multiplex PCR, the TCRdb table keeps only in-frame clones and is missing some. Among approximately 160,000 clones listed, around nine tenths were seen once. Study results and caveats: Pretreatment clonality was elevated relative to age-matched healthy donors and paralleled circulating CD8+ T-cell counts. Shared public clonotypes were rare, and on treatment they either got smaller or stayed the same. At progression, clonality fell back toward baseline after rising at ibrutinib response.

This sequence joins TRBV5-1 and TRBJ2-2; perhaps D is TRBD1 or TRBD2 (5 bases each). This specimen consisted of PBMCs, obtained at disease progression, from a patient treated with ibrutinib. The TCR comes from a human donor with chronic lymphocytic leukemia. CDR3 DNA: TGCGCCAGCAGCTTGGTGTTTGGGAAGGGACACACCGGGGAGCTGTTTTTT. This gives the protein CASSLVFGKGHTGELFF.